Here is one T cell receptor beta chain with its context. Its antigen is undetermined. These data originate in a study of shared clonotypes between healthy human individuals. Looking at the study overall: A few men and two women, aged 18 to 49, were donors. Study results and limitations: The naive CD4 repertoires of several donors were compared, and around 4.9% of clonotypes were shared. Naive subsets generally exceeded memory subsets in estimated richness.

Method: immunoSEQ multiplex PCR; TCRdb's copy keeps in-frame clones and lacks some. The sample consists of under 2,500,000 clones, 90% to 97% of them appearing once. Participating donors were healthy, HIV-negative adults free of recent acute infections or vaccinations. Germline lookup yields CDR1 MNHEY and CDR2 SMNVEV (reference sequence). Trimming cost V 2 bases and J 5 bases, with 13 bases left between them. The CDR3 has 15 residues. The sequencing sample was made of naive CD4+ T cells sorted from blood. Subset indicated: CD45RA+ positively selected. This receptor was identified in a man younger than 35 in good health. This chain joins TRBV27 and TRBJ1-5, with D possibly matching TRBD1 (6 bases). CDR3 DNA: TGTGCCAGCAGTTTAAGGGGGATGCGGGATCAGCCCCAGCATTTT. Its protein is CASSLRGMRDQPQHF.